This T cell receptor (beta chain) was found in a study of T cells in Graves' hyperthyroidism and ophthalmopathy. This clonotype was recorded once. The CDR3 has 13 residues. V gave up 8 bases and J gave up 0 bases, with 10 bases separating them. Germline V gives CDR1 LGHDT, CDR2 YNNKEL (reference sequence). Using RNA transcripts as the source, TCR beta CDR3 regions were amplified. The TCR CDR3 was amplified in a first-round RT-PCR using the HTBI primer set. TCRdb re-called the multiplex PCR reads with MiXCR, one entry per CDR3 protein. The sample lists some 580,000 distinct CDR3 sequences, about 16% occurring once.

The chain is built from TRBV3-1 and TRBJ2-5; perhaps TRBD2 as D (5 bases). The clonotype comes from a woman aged 40 to 50 with Graves' ophthalmopathy. Input material: blood. The CDR3 DNA is TGTGCCAGCGCCGGGGATAACCAAGAGACCCAGTACTTC. Its translation: CASAGDNQETQYF.